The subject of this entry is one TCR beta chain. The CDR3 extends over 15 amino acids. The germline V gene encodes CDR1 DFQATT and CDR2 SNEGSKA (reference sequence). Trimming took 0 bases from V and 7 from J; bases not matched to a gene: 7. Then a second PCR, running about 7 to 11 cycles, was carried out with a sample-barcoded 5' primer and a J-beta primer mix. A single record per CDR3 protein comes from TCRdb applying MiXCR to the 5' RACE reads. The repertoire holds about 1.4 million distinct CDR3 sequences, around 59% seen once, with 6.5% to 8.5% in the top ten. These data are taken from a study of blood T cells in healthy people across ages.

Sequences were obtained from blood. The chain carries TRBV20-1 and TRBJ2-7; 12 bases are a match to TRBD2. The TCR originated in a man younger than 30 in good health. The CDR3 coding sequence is TGCAGTGCTAGAGATTGGACTAGCGGGAACCAGGAGCAGTACTTC. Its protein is CSARDWTSGNQEQYF.